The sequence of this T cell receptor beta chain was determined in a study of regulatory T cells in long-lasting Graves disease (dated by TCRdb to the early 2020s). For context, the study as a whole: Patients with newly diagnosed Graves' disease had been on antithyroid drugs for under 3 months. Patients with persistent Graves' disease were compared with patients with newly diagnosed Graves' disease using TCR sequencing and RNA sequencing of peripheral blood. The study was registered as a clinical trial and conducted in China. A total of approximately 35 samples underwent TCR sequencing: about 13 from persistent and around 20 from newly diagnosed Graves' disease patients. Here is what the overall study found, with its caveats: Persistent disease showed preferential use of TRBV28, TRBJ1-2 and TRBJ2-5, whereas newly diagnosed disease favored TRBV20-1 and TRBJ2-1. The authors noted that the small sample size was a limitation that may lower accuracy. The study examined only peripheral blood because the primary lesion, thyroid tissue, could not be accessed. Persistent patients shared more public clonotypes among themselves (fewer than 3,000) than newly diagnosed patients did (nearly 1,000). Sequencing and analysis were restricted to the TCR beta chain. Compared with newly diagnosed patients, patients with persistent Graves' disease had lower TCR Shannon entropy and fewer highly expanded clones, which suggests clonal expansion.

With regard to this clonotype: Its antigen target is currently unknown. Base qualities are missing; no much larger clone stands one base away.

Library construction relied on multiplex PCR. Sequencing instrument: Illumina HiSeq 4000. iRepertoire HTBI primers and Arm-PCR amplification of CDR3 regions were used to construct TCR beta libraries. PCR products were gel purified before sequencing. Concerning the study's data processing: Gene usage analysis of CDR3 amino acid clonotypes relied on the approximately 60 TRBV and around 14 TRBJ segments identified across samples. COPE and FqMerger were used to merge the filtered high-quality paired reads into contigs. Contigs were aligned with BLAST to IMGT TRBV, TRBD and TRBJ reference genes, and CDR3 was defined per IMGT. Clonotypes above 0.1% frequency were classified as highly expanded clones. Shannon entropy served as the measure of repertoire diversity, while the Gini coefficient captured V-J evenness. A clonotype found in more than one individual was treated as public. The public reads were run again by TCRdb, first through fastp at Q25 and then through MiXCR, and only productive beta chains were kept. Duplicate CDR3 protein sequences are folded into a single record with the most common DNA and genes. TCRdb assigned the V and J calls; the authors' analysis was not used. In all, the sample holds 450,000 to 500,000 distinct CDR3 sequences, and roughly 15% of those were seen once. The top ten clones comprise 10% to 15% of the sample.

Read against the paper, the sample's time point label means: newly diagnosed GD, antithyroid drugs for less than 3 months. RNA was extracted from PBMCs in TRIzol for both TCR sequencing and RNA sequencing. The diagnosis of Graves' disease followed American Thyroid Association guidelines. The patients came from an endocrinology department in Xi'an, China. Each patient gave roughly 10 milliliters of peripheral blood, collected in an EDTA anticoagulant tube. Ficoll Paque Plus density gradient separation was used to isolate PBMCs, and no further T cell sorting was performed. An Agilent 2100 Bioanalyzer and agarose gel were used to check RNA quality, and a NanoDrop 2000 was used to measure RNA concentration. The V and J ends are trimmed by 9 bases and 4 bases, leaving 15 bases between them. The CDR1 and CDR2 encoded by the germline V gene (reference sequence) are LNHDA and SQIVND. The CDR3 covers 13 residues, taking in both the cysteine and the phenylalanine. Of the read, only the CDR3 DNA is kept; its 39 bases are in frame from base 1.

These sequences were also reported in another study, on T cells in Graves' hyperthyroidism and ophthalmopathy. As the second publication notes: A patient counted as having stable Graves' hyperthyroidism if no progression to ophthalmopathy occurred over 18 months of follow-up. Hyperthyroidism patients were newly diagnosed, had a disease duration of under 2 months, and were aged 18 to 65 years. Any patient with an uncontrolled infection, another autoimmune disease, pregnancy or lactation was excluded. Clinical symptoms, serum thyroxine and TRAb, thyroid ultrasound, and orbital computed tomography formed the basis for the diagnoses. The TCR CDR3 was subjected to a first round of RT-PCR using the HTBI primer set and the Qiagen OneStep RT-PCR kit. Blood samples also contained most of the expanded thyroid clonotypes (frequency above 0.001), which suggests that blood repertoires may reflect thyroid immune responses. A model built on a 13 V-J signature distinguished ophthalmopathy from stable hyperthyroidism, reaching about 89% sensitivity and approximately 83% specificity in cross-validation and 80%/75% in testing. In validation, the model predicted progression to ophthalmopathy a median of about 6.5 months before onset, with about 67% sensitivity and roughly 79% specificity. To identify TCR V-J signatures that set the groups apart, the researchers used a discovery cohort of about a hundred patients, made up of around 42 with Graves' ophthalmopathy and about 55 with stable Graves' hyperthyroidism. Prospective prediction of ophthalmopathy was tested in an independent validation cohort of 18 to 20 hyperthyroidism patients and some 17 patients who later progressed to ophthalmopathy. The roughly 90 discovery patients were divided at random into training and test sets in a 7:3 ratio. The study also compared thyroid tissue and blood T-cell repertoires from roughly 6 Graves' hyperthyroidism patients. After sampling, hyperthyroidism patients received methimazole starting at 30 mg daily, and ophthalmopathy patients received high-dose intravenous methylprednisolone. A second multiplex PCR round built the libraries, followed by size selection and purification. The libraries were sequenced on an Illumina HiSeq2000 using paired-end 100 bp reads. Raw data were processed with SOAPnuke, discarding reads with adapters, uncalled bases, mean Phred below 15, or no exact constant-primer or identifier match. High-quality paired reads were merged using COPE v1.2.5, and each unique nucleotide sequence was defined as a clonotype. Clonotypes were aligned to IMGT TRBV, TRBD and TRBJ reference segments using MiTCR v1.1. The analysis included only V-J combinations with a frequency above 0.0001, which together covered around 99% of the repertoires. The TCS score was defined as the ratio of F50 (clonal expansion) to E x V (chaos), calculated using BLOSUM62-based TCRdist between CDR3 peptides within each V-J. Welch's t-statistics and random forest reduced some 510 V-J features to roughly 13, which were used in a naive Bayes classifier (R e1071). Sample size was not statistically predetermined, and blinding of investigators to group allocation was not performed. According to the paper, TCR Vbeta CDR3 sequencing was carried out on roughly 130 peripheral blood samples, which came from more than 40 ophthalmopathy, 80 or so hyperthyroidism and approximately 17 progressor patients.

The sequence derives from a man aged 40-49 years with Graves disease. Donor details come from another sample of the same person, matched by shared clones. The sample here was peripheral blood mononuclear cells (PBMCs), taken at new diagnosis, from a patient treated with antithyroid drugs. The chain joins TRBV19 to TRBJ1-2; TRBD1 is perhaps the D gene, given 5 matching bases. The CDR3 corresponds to CASTGLLLYGYTF. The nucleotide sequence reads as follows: TGTGCCAGCACAGGTTTGCTACTCTATGGCTACACCTTC.